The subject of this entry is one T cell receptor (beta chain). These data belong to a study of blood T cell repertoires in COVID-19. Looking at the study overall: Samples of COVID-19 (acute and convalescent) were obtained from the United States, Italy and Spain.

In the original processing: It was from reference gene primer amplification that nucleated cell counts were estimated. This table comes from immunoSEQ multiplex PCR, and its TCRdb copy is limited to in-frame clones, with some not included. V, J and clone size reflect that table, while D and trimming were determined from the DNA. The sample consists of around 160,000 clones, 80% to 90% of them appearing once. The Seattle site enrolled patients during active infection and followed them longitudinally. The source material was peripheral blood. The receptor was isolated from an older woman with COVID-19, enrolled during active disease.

CDR3 residues: CASLRSEGETQYF. The DNA for the CDR3 is TGTGCCAGCCTGAGGTCCGAGGGAGAGACCCAGTACTTC. This rearrangement joins TRBV6-5 to TRBJ2-5; D possibly corresponds to TRBD2 (5 bases). Germline-derived CDR1 and CDR2 are MNHEY and SVGAGI. This CDR3 comprises 13 residues. V was trimmed by 8 bases and J by 4 bases, leaving 14 bases between them.